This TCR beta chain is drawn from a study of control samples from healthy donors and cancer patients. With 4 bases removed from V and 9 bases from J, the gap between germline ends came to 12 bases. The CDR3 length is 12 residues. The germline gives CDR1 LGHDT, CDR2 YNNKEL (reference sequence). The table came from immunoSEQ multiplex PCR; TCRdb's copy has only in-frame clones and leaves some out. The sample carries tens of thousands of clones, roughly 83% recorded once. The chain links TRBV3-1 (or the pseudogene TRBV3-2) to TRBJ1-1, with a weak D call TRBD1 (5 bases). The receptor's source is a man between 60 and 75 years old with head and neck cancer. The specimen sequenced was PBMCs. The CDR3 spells CASSRGPGKAFF. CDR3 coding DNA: TGTGCCAGCAGCCGGGGACCAGGGAAAGCTTTCTTT.